Shown below are 10 T cell receptor beta chains from a single sample sequenced in a study of T cell repertoires in cytomegalovirus infection. TCRdb re-analysed the reads in MiXCR, keeping a single row per CDR3 protein. The sample shows roughly 240,000 distinct CDR3 sequences, around 6.2% of them seen only once. What was sequenced was PBMCs. The receptor source for this set is a human donor in good health (CMV status not recorded). Some clones in this sample may be carry-over from other donors' samples.

This clonotype came up many times. This rearrangement joins TRBV7-2 to TRBJ1-2; 9 bases are shared with TRBD1. After removal of 4 bases from V and 5 bases from J, the junction contained 5 bases not matched to a gene. CDR1 is SGHTA, CDR2 FQGNSA, per germline. This CDR3 is built from 14 residues. The CDR3 DNA follows: TGTGCCAGCAGCTCCACGACAGGGGGTTATGGCTACACCTTC. Encoded protein: CASSSTTGGYGYTF.

There are many counts of this clonotype. The chain uses TRBV12-5 and TRBJ1-1; no clear D gene. CDR1 is LGHNT, CDR2 FRNRAP, per germline. CDR3 length: 13 amino acids. Trimming took 1 base from V and 3 from J, leaving 6 bases between them. The CDR3 reads CASGLERDTEAFF. The CDR3 DNA follows: TGTGCTAGTGGTTTGGAAAGGGACACTGAAGCTTTCTTT.

This clonotype was seen many times. The chain joins TRBV15 to TRBJ2-5; D is uncertain. The CDR3 is 13 residues long. Trimming left V 8 bases short and J 1 base short, with 11 bases between. Germline CDR1 and CDR2: LNHNV and YYDKDF (reference sequence). CDR3 region: CATQVETQETQYF. The CDR3 nucleotides are TGTGCCACCCAGGTCGAAACCCAAGAGACCCAGTACTTC.

This clonotype has at least ten counts. This chain links TRBV23-1 with TRBJ2-4; 7 bases are shared with TRBD1. TRBV23-1 has ORF status, its function being uncertain. The CDR3 totals 12 residues. The CDR3, as DNA: TGCGCTGACAGGGAAGCCAAAAACATTCAGTACTTC. Protein sequence: CADREAKNIQYF.

This clonotype has just a few counts. CDR3 nucleotides: TGTGCCTGGAGCCTGTTCCCGGGACAGCACTATGGCTACACCTTC. Encoded protein: CAWSLFPGQHYGYTF. The chain uses TRBV30 and TRBJ1-2; 7 positions match TRBD1. The germline V gene has CDR1 GTSNPN and CDR2 SVGIG (reference sequence). With 3 bases clipped from V and 3 bases from J, the junction kept 10 bases outside the gene matches. The CDR3 is 15 amino acids.

The table lists this clonotype with many counts. The gene calls are TRBV7-2 and TRBJ1-1; no clear D. The germline gives CDR1 SGHTA, CDR2 FQGNSA. Between the trimmed V and J ends, which lost 5 bases and 11 bases, there was a span of 15 bases. The CDR3 covers 12 residues. The CDR3 spells CASSQSGIGAFF. CDR3 in DNA: TGTGCCAGCAGCCAAAGTGGGATTGGGGCTTTCTTT.

This clonotype was seen a handful of times. This chain joins TRBV29-1 and TRBJ1-2, with D unresolved. V lost 1 base and J lost 2, with 8 bases in between. This CDR3 spans 13 amino acids. Germline CDR1 and CDR2: SQVTM and ANQGSEA. CDR3 in DNA: TGCAGCGTTGAAGGCATAGGGAACTATGGCTACACCTTC. Encoded protein: CSVEGIGNYGYTF.

This clonotype was found many times. The chain recombines TRBV6-4 with TRBJ2-2, with TRBD1 identical over 10 bases. This CDR3 is built from 16 residues. Germline V lookup: CDR1 MRHNA, CDR2 SNTAGT. After removal of 3 bases from V and 6 bases from J, the junction contained 7 bases not matched to a gene. The CDR3 DNA reads as TGTGCCAGCAGTGAATCGGGACAGGGGTTCCCCGGGGAGCTGTTTTTT. The encoded protein is CASSESGQGFPGELFF.

This clonotype was found many times. V and J are TRBV10-3 and TRBJ1-1, with D unclear. The CDR3 extends over 13 amino acids. Germline loops: CDR1 ENHRY, CDR2 SYGVKD. V was cut by 5 bases and J by 5 bases, with 12 bases left in between. In nucleotides, the CDR3 is TGTGCCATCAGTACCCACGGGGAGACTGAAGCTTTCTTT. Its translation: CAISTHGETEAFF.

This clonotype has ten or more counts. This chain joins TRBV6-2 or TRBV6-3 and TRBJ2-5, with D perhaps TRBD2 (6 bases). Trimming stripped 6 bases from V and 10 bases from J, with 18 bases between. The CDR3 length is 13 residues. In germline, CDR1 is MNHEY, CDR2 SVGEGT. The CDR3 region has the DNA TGTGCCAGCAGCACAGCCGTCGCGGGAAACCAGTACTTC. Translated: CASSTAVAGNQYF.